Included here is one T cell receptor (beta chain) sequence, with context. Its antigen remains unknown. These data originate in a study of T cell responses to AZD1222 COVID-19 vaccine. General study results and limits: Spike as a whole was targeted by vaccine-associated CD4 TCRs, dominant at 160-218 and 743-854. Females outnumbered males among donors, who were mostly white British; clonal diversity was possibly underestimated.

V dropped 1 base and J dropped 4 bases, with 7 bases sitting between them. CDR1 and CDR2 (germline): LNHDA, SQIVND (reference sequence). CDR3 length: 13 residues. Generated by immunoSEQ multiplex PCR, the TCRdb table keeps only in-frame clones and is missing some. The data show approximately 110,000 clones, over 85% seen once. Sequencing used peripheral blood, obtained on day 0 of AZD1222 vaccination. The sequence was collected from an adult in good health. This sequence joins TRBV19 and TRBJ1-2; D is undetermined. CDR3: CASSIGRSYGYTF. The DNA for the CDR3 is TGTGCCAGTAGTATAGGGCGGTCCTATGGCTACACCTTC.